What follows describes a single TCR beta chain. The data derive from a study of blood T cells in healthy people across ages. Isolated per sample were at least 7 million PBMCs. The CDR3 length is 13 residues. Germline V CDR1 and CDR2: MNHNS, SASEGT. Trimming at V came to 8 bases and at J to 4 bases, leaving 7 bases not matched to a gene. Then a second PCR, running about 6 to 12 cycles, was carried out with a sample-barcoded 5' primer and a J-beta primer mix. Each cDNA molecule was tagged by a template-switch adaptor with 12 random nucleotides. MiXCR was run by TCRdb on the 5' RACE reads, yielding one entry per CDR3 protein. The profile shows some 1.5 million distinct CDR3 sequences, 35% to 45% of them singletons.

The source material was blood. J is TRBJ2-7 and V is TRBV6-1; TRBD1 matches at 8 bases. The TCR sequence derives from a woman aged 18-29 years in good health. CDR3: CASQDRAMYEQYF. CDR3 DNA: TGTGCCAGCCAGGACAGGGCTATGTACGAGCAGTACTTC.